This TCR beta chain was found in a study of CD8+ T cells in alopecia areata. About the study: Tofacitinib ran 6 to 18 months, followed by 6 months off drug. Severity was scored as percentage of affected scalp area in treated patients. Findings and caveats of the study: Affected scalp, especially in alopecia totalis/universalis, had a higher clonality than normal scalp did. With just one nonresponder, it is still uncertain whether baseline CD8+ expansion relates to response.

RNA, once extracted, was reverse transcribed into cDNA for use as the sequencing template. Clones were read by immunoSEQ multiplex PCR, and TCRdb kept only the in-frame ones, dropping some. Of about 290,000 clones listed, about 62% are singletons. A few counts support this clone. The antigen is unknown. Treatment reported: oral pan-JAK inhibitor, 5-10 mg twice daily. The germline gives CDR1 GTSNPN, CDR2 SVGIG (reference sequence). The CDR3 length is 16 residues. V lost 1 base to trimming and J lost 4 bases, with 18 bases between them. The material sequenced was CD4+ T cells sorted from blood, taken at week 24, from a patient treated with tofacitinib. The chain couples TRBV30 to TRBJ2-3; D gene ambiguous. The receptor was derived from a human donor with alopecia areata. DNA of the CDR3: TGTGCCTGGAGTGCGAGCATCCCTCCTCGGGCAGATACGCAGTATTTT. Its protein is CAWSASIPPRADTQYF.